These 23 T cell receptor beta chains originate from one sample sequenced in a study of blood T cell dynamics during melanoma immunotherapy. Time point indicated: pre-treatment baseline. Sequencing used immunoSEQ multiplex PCR; TCRdb keeps in-frame clones, though not all of them. Counted here are around 13,000 clones, 86% occurring once; the ten biggest clones make up roughly 4.4%. The sequencing used blood, collected from a patient treated with checkpoint blockade. Receptors originate from a human donor with melanoma.

The rearrangement links TRBV4-2 to TRBJ1-1; 10 nucleotides line up with TRBD1. Germline V CDR1 and CDR2: LGHNA, YNFKEQ. The CDR3 covers 16 residues. The junction had 7 bases not matched to a gene; V was cut back by 1 base and J by 5 bases. The CDR3 bases are TGTGCCAGCAGCCAAGTGGACAGGGGGTCTTTAACTGAAGCTTTCTTT. Its translation is CASSQVDRGSLTEAFF.

The chain recombines TRBV13 with TRBJ1-4; D gene uncertain. CDR3 size: 16 residues. Germline CDR1 is PRHDT and CDR2 is FYEKMQ (reference sequence). Trimming stripped 4 bases from V and 0 bases from J, with 12 bases between. The CDR3 spells CASSSRTRPTNEKLFF. The CDR3 DNA follows: TGTGCCAGCAGCTCCCGGACGAGACCAACTAATGAAAAACTGTTTTTT.

This clone was counted a single time. This chain joins TRBV5-1 and TRBJ2-1; 10 bases line up with TRBD2. V dropped 2 bases and J dropped 2; count of bases not matched to a gene: 4. Per the germline V gene, CDR1 is SGHRS and CDR2 is YFSETQ. This CDR3 is 16 amino acids long. The chain's CDR3 is CASSFRSGGAYNEQFF. The DNA for the CDR3 is TGCGCCAGCAGCTTCCGAAGCGGGGGGGCCTACAATGAGCAGTTCTTC.

Only a few counts were recorded for this clone. Compared with germline, one end of the junction differs, possibly owing to a read error. The J gene is TRBJ1-2, the V gene TRBV7-9, with D uncertain. The CDR3 extends over 11 amino acids. Looked up from germline, CDR1 is SEHNR and CDR2 is FQNEAQ (reference sequence). The CDR3 protein is CASSLDLGYTF. The CDR3 bases are TGTGCCAGCAGTTTAGACCTGGGCTACACCTTC.

The genes are TRBV5-1 and TRBJ1-2; D is unresolved. V lost 0 bases and J lost 0, with 6 bases in between. The length of the CDR3 is 14 residues. The germline V gene encodes CDR1 SGHRS and CDR2 YFSETQ. The CDR3 loop is CASSLGTSNYGYTF. CDR3 DNA: TGCGCCAGCAGCTTGGGCACCTCTAACTATGGCTACACCTTC.

This clone appeared a single time. The V gene is TRBV5-6, the J gene TRBJ2-1; tentatively, D is TRBD1 or TRBD2 (6 bases each). The germline V gene encodes CDR1 SGHDT and CDR2 YYEEEE. The V end was cut by 3 bases, the J end by 0 bases, with 10 bases between. The CDR3 sequence is 15 residues long. The CDR3 sequence: CASSWGATSYNEQFF. CDR3 nucleotide sequence: TGTGCCAGCAGCTGGGGGGCCACCTCCTACAATGAGCAGTTCTTC.

This clone has just one count. The genes are TRBV27 and TRBJ2-6; unclear D gene. The V end lost 7 bases, the J end lost 0 bases, and 16 bases lay between the germline ends. CDR1 MNHEY and CDR2 SMNVEV come from the germline V gene (reference sequence). This CDR3 comprises 17 residues. CDR3 DNA: TGTGCCAGCACCCCTTTCCCGTCCAGCTCTGGGGCCAACGTCCTGACTTTC. This gives the protein CASTPFPSSSGANVLTF.

The J gene is TRBJ1-5, the V gene TRBV18; D possibly corresponds to TRBD1 (6 bases). The V end was cut by 7 bases, the J end by 4 bases, with 11 bases between. CDR1 is KGHSH, CDR2 LQKENI, per germline. The CDR3 is made up of 13 amino acids. The CDR3 loop is CASLQGTNQPQHF. As DNA, the CDR3 is TGTGCCAGCTTACAGGGTACGAATCAGCCCCAGCATTTT.

V usage is TRBV5-5 and J usage is TRBJ1-4, with 7 bases aligning to TRBD1. V lost 0 bases and J lost 4; bases outside the gene matches: 3. The CDR3 loop spans 15 amino acids. Per germline, CDR1 SGHKS and CDR2 YYEKEE (reference sequence). CDR3: CASSLDWDSNEKLFF. CDR3 in DNA: TGTGCCAGCAGCTTGGATTGGGACAGTAATGAAAAACTGTTTTTT.

This rearrangement joins TRBV2 to TRBJ2-5, with D perhaps being TRBD1 or TRBD2 (5 bases each). Trimming removed 10 bases at V and 1 base at J, with 13 bases between. CDR3 length equals 13 residues. Germline V gene sequence: CDR1 SNHLY, CDR2 FYNNEI. For the CDR3, the DNA is TGTGCCACCAGGGACGGTTTCCAAGAGACCCAGTACTTC. Translated, it gives CATRDGFQETQYF.

The chain employs TRBV27 and TRBJ2-7; tentative D call: TRBD1 (7 bases). The CDR3 length is 18 residues. Trimming pared 6 bases from V and 7 bases from J, leaving 31 bases between. The germline gives CDR1 MNHEY, CDR2 SMNVEV (reference sequence). CDR3 coding DNA: TGTGCCAGCAGCCAGCGGAGGGTCGGGACAGCTTTCCCTAGAGAGCAGTACTTC. It specifies CASSQRRVGTAFPREQYF.

The rearrangement links TRBV10-3 to TRBJ2-5, with 8 nucleotides matching TRBD1. Germline V lookup: CDR1 ENHRY, CDR2 SYGVKD. J gave up 5 bases and V 6 bases, and 11 bases lay outside the gene matches. The CDR3 is 15 residues long. This CDR3 is CAISSSTGEKETQYF. The CDR3 DNA reads TGTGCCATCAGCAGCTCGACAGGGGAGAAGGAGACCCAGTACTTC.

The chain couples TRBV7-3 to TRBJ2-3, with a tentative D call TRBD2 (6 bases). Trimming pared 0 bases from V and 4 bases from J, leaving 14 bases between. This CDR3 is 16 amino acids long. The germline CDR1 and CDR2 sequences are SGHTA and FQGTGA. The CDR3 DNA follows: TGTGCCAGCAGCTTAACGCCATTTGCGGGGTCAGATACGCAGTATTTT. This encodes CASSLTPFAGSDTQYF.

The V call is TRBV11-2, the J call TRBJ2-7; a possible D gene is TRBD1 (6 bases). This CDR3 spans 13 amino acids. V lost 5 bases to trimming and J lost 3 bases, with 11 bases between them. Per germline, CDR1 SGHAT and CDR2 FQNNGV. The DNA for the CDR3 is TGTGCCAGCAGCCTCGGACAGAACTACGAGCAGTACTTC. Amino acid sequence: CASSLGQNYEQYF.

This chain connects TRBV6-1 to TRBJ1-5; D not certain. V lost 6 bases, J lost 5 bases, and 14 bases lay in between. In germline, CDR1 is MNHNS, CDR2 SASEGT. CDR3 size: 14 residues. The CDR3 coding sequence is TGTGCCAGCAGGGAAATCGGAGGGTATCAGCCCCAGCATTTT. This gives the protein CASREIGGYQPQHF.

This clone was picked up a small number of times. V usage is TRBV30 and J usage is TRBJ2-7, with TRBD2 matching 10 bases. The J segment lost 0 bases and the V segment lost 5 bases, leaving 7 bases of the junction unmatched. CDR3 length: 15 amino acids. The germline gives CDR1 GTSNPN, CDR2 SVGIG (reference sequence). The CDR3 bases are TGTGCCTGGCCGCTAGCGGGGGCTCACTCCTACGAGCAGTACTTC. Protein product: CAWPLAGAHSYEQYF.

This rearrangement joins TRBV5-6 to TRBJ2-6; 7 bases match TRBD2. Germline CDR1 SGHDT, CDR2 YYEEEE. The CDR3 totals 15 residues. The J segment lost 4 bases and the V segment lost 4 bases, leaving 5 bases of the junction unmatched. The CDR3 bases are TGTGCCAGCAGCCCAGCGGGGTCGGGGGCCAACGTCCTGACTTTC. It translates to CASSPAGSGANVLTF.

The gene calls are TRBV25-1 and TRBJ2-5; TRBD2 agrees at 8 bases. Trimming took 1 base from V and 5 from J; bases not matched to a gene: 9. Germline V gene lookup returns CDR1 MGHDK and CDR2 SYGVNS. The CDR3 loop spans 16 amino acids. The CDR3 coding sequence is TGTGCCAGCAGTGAATTTGACGGGAGGGCCGGTGAGACCCAGTACTTC. This encodes CASSEFDGRAGETQYF.

The CDR3 spells CAWSAARRGFSYEQYF. In DNA form, the CDR3 reads TGTGCCTGGAGCGCCGCACGCAGGGGGTTTTCCTACGAGCAGTACTTC. The chain has TRBV30 and TRBJ2-5, with 7 bases matching TRBD1. Gene TRBJ2-7 matches the end of the DNA better, so the J call may be wrong. Germline CDR1 is GTSNPN and CDR2 is SVGIG (reference sequence). The CDR3 spans 16 residues.

The rearrangement joins TRBV4-1 to TRBJ2-5; D is ambiguous. The CDR3 is made up of 13 amino acids. Looked up from germline, CDR1 is MGHRA and CDR2 is YSYEKL. Deletions cut 6 bases from V and 1 base from J, with 9 bases between. The CDR3 reads CASSHALQETQYF. CDR3 nucleotides: TGCGCCAGCAGTCACGCCCTCCAAGAGACCCAGTACTTC.

The J gene is TRBJ2-1, the V gene TRBV7-3, with TRBD1 matching over 9 bases. J was trimmed by 4 bases and V by 6 bases; bases with no gene match: 7. The germline CDR1 and CDR2 sequences are SGHTA and FQGTGA. The CDR3 runs to 15 residues. The CDR3 loop reads CASSTGQGPYNEQFF. Here the CDR3 DNA reads TGTGCCAGCAGTACCGGACAGGGGCCTTACAATGAGCAGTTCTTC. The whole variable domain, remainder taken from reference TRBV7-3 and TRBJ2-1, is GAGVSQTPSNKVTEKGKYVELRCDPISGHTALYWYRQSLGQGPEFLIYFQGTGAADDSGLPNDRFFAVRPEGSVSTLKIQRTERGDSAVYLCASSTGQGPYNEQFFGPGTRLTVL.

The sample holds a few counts of this clone. V gene TRBV15 combines with J gene TRBJ1-5; no clear D gene. Trimming stripped 8 bases from V and 4 bases from J, with 9 bases between. CDR3 length equals 12 residues. Looked up from germline, CDR1 is LNHNV and CDR2 is YYDKDF (reference sequence). The CDR3: CATSRGNQPQHF. DNA for the CDR3: TGTGCCACCTCCCGGGGAAATCAGCCCCAGCATTTT.

The chain has TRBV9 and TRBJ2-3; TRBD2 matches 8 bases. Trimming removed 0 bases from V and 4 bases from J; junction bases left unmatched: 1. The germline V gene has CDR1 SGDLS and CDR2 YYNGEE. This CDR3 contains 14 residues. The CDR3 region is CASSVAGGADTQYF. CDR3 DNA: TGTGCCAGCAGCGTAGCGGGGGGGGCAGATACGCAGTATTTT. The whole variable domain, filled in from reference TRBV9 and TRBJ2-3, reads DSGVTQTPKHLITATGQRVTLRCSPRSGDLSVYWYQQSLDQGLQFLIQYYNGEERAKGNILERFSAQQFPDLHSELNLSSLELGDSALYFCASSVAGGADTQYFGPGTRLTVL.